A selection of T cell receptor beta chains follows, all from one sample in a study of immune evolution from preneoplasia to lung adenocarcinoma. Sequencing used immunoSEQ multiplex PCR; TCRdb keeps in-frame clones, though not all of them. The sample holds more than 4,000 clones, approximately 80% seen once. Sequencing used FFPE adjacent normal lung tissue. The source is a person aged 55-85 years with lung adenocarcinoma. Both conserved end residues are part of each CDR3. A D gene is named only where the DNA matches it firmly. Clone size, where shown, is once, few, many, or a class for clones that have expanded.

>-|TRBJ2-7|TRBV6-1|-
CASSDPSGGYEQYF
TGTGCCAGCAGTGACCCCAGCGGCGGCTACGAGCAGTACTTC
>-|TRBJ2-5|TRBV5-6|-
CASSLVGGWRETQYF
TGTGCCAGCAGCTTGGTAGGCGGGTGGCGGGAGACCCAGTACTTC
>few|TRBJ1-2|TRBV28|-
CASSLLFANYGYTF
TGTGCCAGCAGTTTATTGTTCGCTAACTATGGCTACACCTTC
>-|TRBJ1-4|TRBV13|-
CASSLWEEKLFF
TGTGCCAGCAGCTTATGGGAAGAAAAACTGTTTTTT
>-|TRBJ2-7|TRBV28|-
CASSFGVEQYF
TGTGCCAGCAGTTTTGGGGTGGAGCAGTACTTC
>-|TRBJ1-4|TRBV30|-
CAWTPKQSGAEKLFF
TGTGCCTGGACCCCTAAACAATCGGGCGCAGAAAAACTGTTTTTT
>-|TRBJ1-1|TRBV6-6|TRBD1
CASSYDRGGTEAFF
TGTGCCAGCAGTTACGACAGGGGGGGCACTGAAGCTTTCTTT
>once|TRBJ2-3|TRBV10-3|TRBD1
CAISESGGQVADTQYF
TGTGCCATCAGTGAGTCAGGGGGCCAGGTGGCAGATACGCAGTATTTT
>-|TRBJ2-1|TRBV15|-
CATSRDGGNNEQFF
TGTGCCACCAGCAGAGATGGCGGTAACAATGAGCAGTTCTTC
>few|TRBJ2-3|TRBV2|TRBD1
CASSEGRSGTGGPDTQYF
TGTGCCAGCAGTGAGGGGAGGTCCGGGACAGGGGGCCCAGATACGCAGTATTTT
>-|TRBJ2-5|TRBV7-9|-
CASSLIQPTQETQYF
TGTGCCAGCAGCTTAATACAGCCAACCCAAGAGACCCAGTACTTC
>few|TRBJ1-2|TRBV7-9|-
CASSHGGNYGYTF
TGTGCCAGCTCCCATGGGGGGAACTATGGCTACACCTTC
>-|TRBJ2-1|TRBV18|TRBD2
CASSPRDPGLARNEQFF
TGTGCCAGCTCACCAAGGGACCCGGGACTAGCGCGCAATGAGCAGTTCTTC
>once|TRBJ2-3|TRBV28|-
CASSFLAGTDTQYF
TGTGCCAGCAGTTTTTTGGCGGGCACAGATACGCAGTATTTT
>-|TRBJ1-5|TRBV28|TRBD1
CASSLSGGSQPQHF
TGTGCCAGCAGTTTATCAGGGGGGAGTCAGCCCCAGCATTTT
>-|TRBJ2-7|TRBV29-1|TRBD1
CSATGTETYEQYF
TGCAGCGCTACCGGGACAGAGACCTACGAGCAGTACTTC
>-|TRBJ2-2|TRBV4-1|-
CASSRLLGGGGTGELFF
TGCGCCAGCAGCCGACTACTTGGAGGGGGCGGCACCGGGGAGCTGTTTTTT
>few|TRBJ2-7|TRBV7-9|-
CASSLGGDEQYF
TGTGCCAGCAGCTTAGGAGGGGACGAGCAGTACTTC
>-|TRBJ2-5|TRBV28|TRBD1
CASSLAGGQSQYF
TGTGCCAGCAGTTTAGCAGGGGGACAGAGCCAGTACTTC
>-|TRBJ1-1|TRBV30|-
CAWKGTGRTEAFF
TGTGCCTGGAAGGGGACGGGACGCACTGAAGCTTTCTTT
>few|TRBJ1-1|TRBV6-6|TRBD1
CASSYDRGGTEAFF
TGTGCCAGCAGTTACGACAGGGGGGGAACTGAAGCTTTCTTT
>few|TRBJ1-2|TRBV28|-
CASSSAQGFDGYTF
TGTGCCAGCAGTTCCGCGCAGGGTTTTGATGGCTACACCTTC
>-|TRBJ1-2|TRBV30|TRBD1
CAWSTGTGAWRGGYTF
TGTGCCTGGAGTACCGGGACAGGGGCTTGGAGGGGTGGCTACACCTTC